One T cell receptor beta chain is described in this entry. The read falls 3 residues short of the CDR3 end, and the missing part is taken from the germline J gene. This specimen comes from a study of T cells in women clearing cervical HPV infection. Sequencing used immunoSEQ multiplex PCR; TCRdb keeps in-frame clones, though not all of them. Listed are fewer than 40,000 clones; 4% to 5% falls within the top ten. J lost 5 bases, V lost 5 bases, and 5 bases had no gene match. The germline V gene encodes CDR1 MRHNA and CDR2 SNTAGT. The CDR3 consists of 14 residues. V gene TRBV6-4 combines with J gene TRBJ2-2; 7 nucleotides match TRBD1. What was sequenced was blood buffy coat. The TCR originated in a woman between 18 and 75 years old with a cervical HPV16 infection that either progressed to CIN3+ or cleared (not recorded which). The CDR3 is CASSRQGRTGELFF. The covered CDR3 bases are TGTGCCAGCAGTCGACAGGGAAGGACCGGGGAG.